The source of this T cell receptor beta chain is a study of cytomegalovirus exposure and HLA in healthy donors. Primers included in the PCR were 60 Vbeta and 13 Jbeta primers. This table comes from immunoSEQ multiplex PCR, and its TCRdb copy is limited to in-frame clones, with some not included. The repertoire has around 140,000 clones, about 72% of them found once; the top ten carry 1.3% to 1.5%. Overall study findings and caveats: There were about 160 TCR beta chains listed as cytomegalovirus-associated. When the data were analyzed later, several of the most significant clusters appeared to be linked to common viral pathogens. TCR beta sequences numbering over 15,000 were associated with HLA alleles at 0.05 false discovery rate in a later analysis.

Per germline, CDR1 SGDLS and CDR2 YYNGEE. CDR3 size: 16 residues. V lost 4 bases, J lost 0 bases, and 14 bases lay in between. Notes on this clone: No antigen is known for it.

This rearrangement joins TRBV9 to TRBJ1-3; D gene unclear. The sample was PBMCs. The sequence came from a female donor in good health and CMV-seronegative. CDR3 in amino acids: CASSTTAGPSGNTIYF. The CDR3 coding sequence is TGTGCCAGCAGCACCACGGCAGGCCCCTCTGGAAACACCATATATTTT.